Sequencing of this T cell receptor beta chain was carried out in a study of cytotoxic CD8 clonotypes in ibrutinib-treated CLL. A remark on this clone: Its antigen is unidentified.

CDR3 length equals 15 residues. Germline V CDR1 and CDR2: SGHVS, FQNEAQ. The V gene end was trimmed by 2 bases and the J gene end by 9 bases; junction bases not matched to a gene: 10. Study-level findings and limits: Progressing and sustained-remission patients had different sampling times.

Clones were read by immunoSEQ multiplex PCR, and TCRdb kept only the in-frame ones, dropping some. The table records approximately 190,000 clones, more than 65% of them present only once. This TCR derives from a human donor with chronic lymphocytic leukemia. Sequenced material: PBMCs, taken after 12 months of ibrutinib treatment. V is TRBV7-8 and J is TRBJ2-1; TRBD1 matches 7 bases. CDR3 DNA: TGTGCCAGCAGCTTACGGGCTCGAGGGGGCGGTGAGCAGTTCTTC. Encoded protein: CASSLRARGGGEQFF.